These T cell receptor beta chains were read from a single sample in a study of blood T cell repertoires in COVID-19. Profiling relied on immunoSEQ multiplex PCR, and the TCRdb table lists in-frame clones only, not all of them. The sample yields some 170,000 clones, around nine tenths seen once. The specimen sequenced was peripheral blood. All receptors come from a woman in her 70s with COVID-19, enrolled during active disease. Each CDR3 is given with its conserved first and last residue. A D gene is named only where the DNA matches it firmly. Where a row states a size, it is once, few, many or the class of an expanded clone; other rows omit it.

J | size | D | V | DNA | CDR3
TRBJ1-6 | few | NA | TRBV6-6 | TGTGCCAGCAGGCCCGGACAGCAAAATTCACCCCTCCACTTT | CASRPGQQNSPLHF
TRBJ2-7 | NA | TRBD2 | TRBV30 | TGTGCCTGGAGTAAGGGACTAGCGGGGGGGTACTACGAGCAGTACTTC | CAWSKGLAGGYYEQYF
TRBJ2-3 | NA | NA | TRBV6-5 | TGTGCCAGCAGTTACCCAGGGGCTACAGATACGCAGTATTTT | CASSYPGATDTQYF
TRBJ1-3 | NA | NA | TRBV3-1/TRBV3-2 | TGTGCCAGCAGCCTTAGCTCTGGAAACACCATATATTTT | CASSLSSGNTIYF
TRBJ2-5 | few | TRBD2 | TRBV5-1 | TGCGCCAGCAGCTTGGGGGAGGGCCGGGAGACCCAGTACTTC | CASSLGEGRETQYF
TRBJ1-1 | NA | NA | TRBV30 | TGTGCCTGGAGTGTATTGAGGTTTACGAACACTGAAGCTTTCTTT | CAWSVLRFTNTEAFF
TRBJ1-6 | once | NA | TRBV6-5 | TGTGCCAGCAAAATATATTCATCGGAGAATTCACCCCTCCACTTT | CASKIYSSENSPLHF
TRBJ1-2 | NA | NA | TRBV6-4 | TGTGCCAGCAGTGAGATCAGGGGCGGTGGCTACACCTTC | CASSEIRGGGYTF
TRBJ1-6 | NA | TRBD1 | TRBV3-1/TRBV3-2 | TGTGCCAGCAGCCACTTTGGACAGGACAATAATTCACCCCTCCACTTT | CASSHFGQDNNSPLHF
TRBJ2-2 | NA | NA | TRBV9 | TGTGCCAGCAGCGTAGGCCTAGCGATACTTTTCGGGGAGCTGTTTTTT | CASSVGLAILFGELFF
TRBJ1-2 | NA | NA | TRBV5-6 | TGTGCCAGCAGCTTGGCGATGGCAGACTCCTATGGCTACACCTTC | CASSLAMADSYGYTF
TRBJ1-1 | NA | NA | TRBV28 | TGTGCCAGCAGAGGGCCTGTCCGCGCAGCGGCTTGGGGAGCTTTCTTT | CASRGPVRAAAWGAFF
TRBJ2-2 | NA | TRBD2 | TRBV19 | TGTGCCAGTAGCCCCGGGGTAGCGGGAGGCCAGTGGCTGTTTTTT | CASSPGVAGGQWLFF
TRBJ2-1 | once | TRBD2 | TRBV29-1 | TGCAGCGTGGGGACTAGCGCGACTTGGGAGTTCTTC | CSVGTSATWEFF
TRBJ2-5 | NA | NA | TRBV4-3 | TGCGCCAGCAGCCAATACTGGCAGGGAGGTGGAGAGACCCAGTACTTC | CASSQYWQGGGETQYF
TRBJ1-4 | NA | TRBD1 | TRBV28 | TGTGCCAGCTCCAGCAGTCCTCGCCAGGGGGATGAAAAACTGTTTTTT | CASSSSPRQGDEKLFF
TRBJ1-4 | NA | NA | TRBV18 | TGTGCCAGCTCATCTCAAGGGGCAACTAATGAAAAACTGTTTTTT | CASSSQGATNEKLFF
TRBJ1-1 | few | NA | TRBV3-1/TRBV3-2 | TGTGCCAGCAGCCCGATCAGGGCGAAGAACACTGAAGCTTTCTTT | CASSPIRAKNTEAFF
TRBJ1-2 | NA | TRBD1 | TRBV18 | TGTGCCAGCTCAAAAACCGGGACAGGGGTGAGAAGTAACACCTTC | CASSKTGTGVRSNTF
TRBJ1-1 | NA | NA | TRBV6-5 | TGTGCCAGCAGGCCTCGTCAAGGGGGGAACACTGAAGCTTTCTTT | CASRPRQGGNTEAFF
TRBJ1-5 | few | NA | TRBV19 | TGTGCCAGTAGGGGCCGGGGTCAGCCCCAGCATTTT | CASRGRGQPQHF
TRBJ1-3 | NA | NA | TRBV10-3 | TGTGCGGTTGGGACAAACTCTGGAAACACCATATATTTT | CAVGTNSGNTIYF
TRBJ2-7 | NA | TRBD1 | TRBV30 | TGTGCCTGGATCCCGGGGGGACAGGGGATTTACGAGCAGTACTTC | CAWIPGGQGIYEQYF
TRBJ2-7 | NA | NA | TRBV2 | TGTGCCAGCAGTGAAGACCGGGTCTCCTACGAGCAGTACTTC | CASSEDRVSYEQYF
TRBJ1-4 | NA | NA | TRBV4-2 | TGTGCCAGCAGCCGCCTAGAAGGGGAAGGTGAAAAACTGTTTTTT | CASSRLEGEGEKLFF
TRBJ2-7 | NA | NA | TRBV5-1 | TGCGCCAGCAGCTCCCGGGGGATCCCCACCCGCGAGCAGTACTTC | CASSSRGIPTREQYF
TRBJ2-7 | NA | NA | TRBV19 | TGTGCCAGTAGTCCATACAGGGATTCGACCTACGAGCAGTACTTC | CASSPYRDSTYEQYF
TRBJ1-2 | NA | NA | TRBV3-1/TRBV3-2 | TGTGCCAGCAGGCCCGGACAGAACTATGGCTACACCTTC | CASRPGQNYGYTF
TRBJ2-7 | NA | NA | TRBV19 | TGTGCCAGTATGGGTGGGGGCCACGAGCAGTACTTC | CASMGGGHEQYF
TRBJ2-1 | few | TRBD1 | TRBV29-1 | TGCAGCGGCGGGACAGGGGGCTACAATGAGCAGTTCTTC | CSGGTGGYNEQFF
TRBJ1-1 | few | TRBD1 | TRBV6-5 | TGTGCCAGCAGCCGACAGGGGATGGTCACTGAAGCTTTCTTT | CASSRQGMVTEAFF
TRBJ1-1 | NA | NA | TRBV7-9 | TGTGCCAGCAGCCCCACGGGGGGTGAAGCTTTCTTT | CASSPTGGEAFF
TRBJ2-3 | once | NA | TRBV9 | TGTGCCAGCAGCATCAACGTTCGGAGCACAGATACGCAGTATTTT | CASSINVRSTDTQYF
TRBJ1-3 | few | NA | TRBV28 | TGTGCCAGCAGTTTATCGCGGGACTACTCTGGAAACACCATATATTTT | CASSLSRDYSGNTIYF
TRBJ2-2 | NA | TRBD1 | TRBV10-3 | TGTGCCATCAGTGAGGGACAGGCCGGGGAGCTGTTTTTT | CAISEGQAGELFF
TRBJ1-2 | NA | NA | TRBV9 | TGTGCCAGCAGCGTAGCTGATGGGAGTTTCTATGGCTACACCTTC | CASSVADGSFYGYTF
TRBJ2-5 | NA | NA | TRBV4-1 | TGCGCCAGCAGCCAAGATAGGGCAGGGGTTGGGGAGACCCAGTACTTC | CASSQDRAGVGETQYF
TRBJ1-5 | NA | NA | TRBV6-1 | TGTGCCAGCAGTGAAGTCCCAGGCGGCAATCAGCCCCAGCATTTT | CASSEVPGGNQPQHF
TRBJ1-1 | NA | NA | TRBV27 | TGTGCCAGCAGTCCGACAGCTCTTGAAGCTTTCTTT | CASSPTALEAFF